Following are 21 T cell receptor beta chains from one sample sequenced in a study of vaccination effects on CD4 cells after COVID-19. Antigens for these TCRs are unknown. Produced via immunoSEQ multiplex PCR; TCRdb's table is partial and in-frame only. The data hold 60,000 to 70,000 clones, with roughly four fifths observed a single time. Antigen-specific CD4+ T cell clonotypes were called by their expansion after viral peptide-pool culture in ViraFEST. Upon completion of around eleven days in culture, CD4+ T cells were isolated. The sample was CD4+ T cells from PBMCs cultured with HCoV-229E spike peptides, taken before COVID-19 vaccination. The source of these receptors is a human donor who received a COVID-19 vaccine.

The chain is built from TRBV28 and TRBJ2-3; D not certain. The V and J ends lost 2 bases and 2 bases respectively, with 11 bases between them. This CDR3 is 15 amino acids long. Germline V gene data show CDR1 as MDHEN and CDR2 as SYDVKM. The CDR3 DNA follows: TGTGCCAGCAGTTTAATATCGGTCTACACAGATACGCAGTATTTT. Residues: CASSLISVYTDTQYF.

This rearrangement joins TRBV2 to TRBJ2-7; 8 nucleotides match TRBD2. CDR1 is SNHLY, CDR2 FYNNEI, per germline. CDR3 length: 14 amino acids. Unmatched junction bases numbered 6, after V lost 5 bases and J lost 3 bases. The CDR3 here is CASSQGGTSYEQYV. CDR3 in DNA: TGTGCCAGCAGTCAGGGAGGGACTAGCTACGAGCAGTACGTC.

V and J are TRBV7-2 and TRBJ2-1, with TRBD2 matching 10 bases. The CDR3 runs to 16 residues. V trimming: 0 bases; J trimming: 9 bases; junction bases outside the gene matches: 8. The V gene's germline CDR1 is SGHTA and CDR2 FQGNSA. The CDR3 loop is CASSLAPAGGQSEQFF. The CDR3 nucleotides read TGTGCCAGCAGCTTAGCCCCAGCGGGGGGGCAAAGTGAGCAGTTCTTC.

The V call is TRBV6-5, the J call TRBJ1-2, with D possibly being TRBD1 (6 bases). The CDR3 extends over 12 amino acids. Trimming took 5 bases from V and 8 from J, leaving 12 bases between them. Germline CDR1 is MNHEY and CDR2 is SVGAGI. The CDR3, as DNA: TGTGCCAGCAGTCCGGGGGCTGGCGGCTACACCTTC. Its protein is CASSPGAGGYTF.

This rearrangement joins TRBV19 to TRBJ1-1, with 8 nucleotides matching TRBD1. Looked up from germline, CDR1 is LNHDA and CDR2 is SQIVND (reference sequence). J was trimmed by 5 bases and V by 7 bases; bases with no gene match: 6. The CDR3 has 13 residues. CDR3 sequence: CASKDRGKTEAFF. The DNA for the CDR3 is TGTGCCAGTAAAGACAGGGGCAAGACTGAAGCTTTCTTT.

This sequence joins TRBV5-6 and TRBJ2-6; D is unclear. The CDR3 length is 14 residues. Trimming took off 0 bases at V and 4 bases at J, with 5 bases between the two ends. Germline V gene sequence: CDR1 SGHDT, CDR2 YYEEEE. In DNA, the CDR3 is TGTGCCAGCAGCTTGGAAACCGGGGCCAACGTCCTGACTTTC. Its protein is CASSLETGANVLTF. Looking up the rest from reference TRBV5-6 and TRBJ2-6 gives the full variable domain: DAGVTQSPTHLIKTRGQQVTLRCSPKSGHDTVSWYQQALGQGPQFIFQYYEEEERQRGNFPDRFSGHQFPNYSSELNVNALLLGDSALYLCASSLETGANVLTFGAGSRLTVL.

The chain recombines TRBV5-4 with TRBJ1-2; TRBD1 agrees at 9 bases. CDR3 length: 14 residues. V lost 4 bases to trimming and J lost 2 bases; unmatched junction nucleotides: 3. CDR1 is SGHNT and CDR2 is YYREEE in the germline V gene (reference sequence). The CDR3 region is CASSPGTGNYGYTF. CDR3 nucleotide sequence: TGTGCCAGCAGCCCCGGGACAGGGAACTATGGCTACACCTTC.

This sequence joins TRBV3-1 (or the pseudogene TRBV3-2) and TRBJ1-1, with unresolved D. The germline V gene encodes CDR1 LGHDT and CDR2 YNNKEL (reference sequence). V was clipped by 1 base and J by 7 bases, with 10 bases between them. The CDR3 runs to 13 residues. The CDR3 here is CASSQVSLGEAFF. The CDR3 region has the DNA TGTGCCAGCAGCCAAGTGTCTCTCGGTGAAGCTTTCTTT.

The chain links TRBV6-1 to TRBJ2-3; no firm D call. CDR3 length equals 14 residues. V was pared by 3 bases and J by 0 bases, with 7 bases between. Per germline, CDR1 MNHNS and CDR2 SASEGT. The CDR3 region has the DNA TGTGCCAGCAGTGACGGTTCTAGCACAGATACGCAGTATTTT. It translates to CASSDGSSTDTQYF.

This clone was recorded a few times. The genes are TRBV19 and TRBJ2-2, with TRBD2 identical over 7 bases. In germline, CDR1 is LNHDA, CDR2 SQIVND (reference sequence). Trimming cost V 3 bases and J 5 bases; bases outside gene matches: 6. The CDR3 runs 15 residues. CDR3 residues: CASSMGGSGTGELFF. The CDR3 DNA reads TGTGCCAGTAGTATGGGGGGGTCTGGGACCGGGGAGCTGTTTTTT.

In this sample, this clone turned up once. This rearrangement joins TRBV6-5 to TRBJ2-5; perhaps TRBD1 as D (6 bases). The CDR3 runs 13 residues. The germline gives CDR1 MNHEY, CDR2 SVGAGI. V lost 8 bases, J lost 5 bases, and 15 bases lay in between. Here the CDR3 DNA reads TGTGCCAGCGTCGAGACAGGCAGCGAGACCCAGTACTTC. Its translation is CASVETGSETQYF.

To note about this clone: At one boundary the junction diverges from the germline segment, which might be a read error. Other DNA sequences within the sample encode an identical CDR3. J is TRBJ2-1 and V is TRBV19, with D perhaps matching TRBD2 (7 bases). Germline-derived CDR1 and CDR2 are LNHDA and SQIVND (reference sequence). This CDR3 is built from 17 residues. CDR3 in amino acids: CASSIAQGRGSYNEQFF. The CDR3 DNA sequence: TGTGCTAGTAGTATAGCCCAGGGGCGGGGGTCCTACAATGAGCAGTTCTTC.

This clone was seen only once. This chain joins TRBV3-1 (or the pseudogene TRBV3-2) and TRBJ1-3; weak D call: TRBD1 (6 bases). V shed 5 bases and J shed 5 bases, with 10 bases lying between them. Germline-derived CDR1 and CDR2 are LGHDT and YNNKEL (reference sequence). The length of the CDR3 is 13 residues. CDR3 loop: CASSGDTRNTIYF. The CDR3 DNA reads TGTGCCAGCAGCGGGGACACGAGAAACACCATATATTTT.

On this clone: Other DNA sequences of this sample code for an identical CDR3. The chain uses TRBV15 and TRBJ1-2; D is undetermined. The germline V gene has CDR1 LNHNV and CDR2 YYDKDF (reference sequence). CDR3 size: 12 residues. V lost 3 bases and J 3 bases, leaving 5 bases between the germline ends. The CDR3 here is CATSRDHYGYTF. CDR3 nucleotides: TGTGCCACCAGCAGGGACCACTATGGCTACACCTTC.

As concerns this clone: Within the sample, other DNA sequences also encode this same CDR3. V usage is TRBV10-1 and J usage is TRBJ2-1, with no clear D. V lost 4 bases and J lost 1, with 5 bases in between. CDR3 length: 13 amino acids. CDR1 and CDR2 from the germline V gene are WNHNN and SYGVQD (reference sequence). The DNA of the CDR3 is TGCGCCAGCAGTGGGGGTTCCTACAATGAGCAGTTCTTC. Its protein is CASSGGSYNEQFF.

The chain combines TRBV5-1 with TRBJ2-5; D is possibly TRBD1 (5 bases). The V end lost 1 base, the J end lost 3 bases, and 13 bases lay between the germline ends. The CDR3 totals 15 residues. Per germline, CDR1 SGHRS and CDR2 YFSETQ. CDR3 amino acids: CASSLSGHLEETQYF. The CDR3 DNA reads TGCGCCAGCAGCTTGTCAGGGCACTTGGAAGAGACCCAGTACTTC.

J is TRBJ1-1 and V is TRBV28, with 8 bases fitting TRBD1. CDR1 MDHEN and CDR2 SYDVKM come from the germline V gene. With 0 bases clipped from V and 0 bases from J, the junction kept 9 bases outside the gene matches. The CDR3 is 18 residues long. The CDR3 nucleotides are TGTGCCAGCAGTTTATGGGGGAGGCAGGGGGCCGTGAACACTGAAGCTTTCTTT. It translates to CASSLWGRQGAVNTEAFF.

The V call is TRBV4-1, the J call TRBJ1-6; D gene unclear. V dropped 2 bases and J dropped 10 bases, with 15 bases sitting between them. CDR1 is MGHRA and CDR2 is YSYEKL in the germline V gene. The CDR3 runs 15 residues. The CDR3 sequence is CASSQIPGLRSPLHF. In DNA, the CDR3 is TGCGCCAGCAGCCAAATCCCGGGTTTAAGGTCACCCCTCCACTTT.

CDR3 amino acids: CASSAGTYDYNSPLHF. The CDR3 DNA follows: TGTGCCAGCAGTGCAGGGACGTACGACTATAATTCACCCCTCCACTTT. The J gene is TRBJ1-6, the V gene TRBV25-1, with D tentatively TRBD1 (5 bases). V shed 4 bases and J shed 3 bases, with 13 bases lying between them. There are 16 residues in the CDR3. Germline V CDR1 and CDR2: MGHDK, SYGVNS.

The chain links TRBV28 to TRBJ1-1; tentatively, D is TRBD1 (5 bases). The V end was cut by 9 bases, the J end by 3 bases, with 11 bases between. Per the germline V gene, CDR1 is MDHEN and CDR2 is SYDVKM. The CDR3 runs 12 residues. The CDR3 nucleotides are TGTGCCAGTAGGGGTTGGTACACTGAAGCTTTCTTT. This translates into CASRGWYTEAFF.

The chain is built from TRBV11-2 and TRBJ2-1; D ambiguous. Germline assignment: CDR1 SGHAT and CDR2 FQNNGV. With 1 base removed from V and 9 bases from J, the gap between germline ends came to 13 bases. The CDR3 has 14 amino acids. Here the CDR3 reads CASSLVSMDGEQFF. For the CDR3, the DNA is TGTGCCAGCAGCTTAGTGAGTATGGATGGTGAGCAGTTCTTC.